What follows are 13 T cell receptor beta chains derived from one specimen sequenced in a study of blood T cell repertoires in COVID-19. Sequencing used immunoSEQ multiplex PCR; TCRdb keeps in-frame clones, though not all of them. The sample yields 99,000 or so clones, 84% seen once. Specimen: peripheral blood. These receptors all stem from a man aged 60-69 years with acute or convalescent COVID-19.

Here the CDR3 reads CASSFGTGEEQYF. CDR3 coding DNA: TGCGCCAGCAGCTTCGGGACAGGGGAAGAGCAGTACTTC. The chain is built from TRBV5-1 and TRBJ2-7, with 10 bases aligning to TRBD1. CDR1 and CDR2 from the germline V gene are SGHRS and YFSETQ. Germline trimming cut 2 bases from V and 7 bases from J; bases unmatched to any gene: 3. CDR3 size: 13 residues.

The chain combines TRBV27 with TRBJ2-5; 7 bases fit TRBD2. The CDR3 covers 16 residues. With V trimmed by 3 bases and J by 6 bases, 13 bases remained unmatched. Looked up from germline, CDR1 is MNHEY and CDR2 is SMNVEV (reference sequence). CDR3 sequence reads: CASSLLTREREKTQYF. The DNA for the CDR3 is TGTGCCAGCAGTTTGTTGACGCGGGAGAGGGAAAAGACCCAGTACTTC.

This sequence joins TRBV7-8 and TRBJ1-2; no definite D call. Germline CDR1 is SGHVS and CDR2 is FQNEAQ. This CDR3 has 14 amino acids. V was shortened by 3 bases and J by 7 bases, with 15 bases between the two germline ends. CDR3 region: CASSFLPRGVGYTF. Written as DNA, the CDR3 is TGTGCCAGCAGCTTCCTCCCTCGGGGAGTTGGCTACACCTTC. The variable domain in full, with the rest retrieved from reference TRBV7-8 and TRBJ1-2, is GAGVSQSPRYKVAKRGQDVALRCDPISGHVSLFWYQQALGQGPEFLTYFQNEAQLDKSGLPSDRFFAERPEGSVSTLKIQRTQQEDSAVYLCASSFLPRGVGYTFGSGTRLTVV.

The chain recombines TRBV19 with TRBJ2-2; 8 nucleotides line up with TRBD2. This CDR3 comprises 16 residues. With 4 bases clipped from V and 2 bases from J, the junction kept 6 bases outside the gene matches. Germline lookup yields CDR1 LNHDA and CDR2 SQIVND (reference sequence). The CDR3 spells CASSTASGYNTGELFF. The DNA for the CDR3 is TGTGCCAGTAGTACCGCTAGCGGGTACAACACCGGGGAGCTGTTTTTT.

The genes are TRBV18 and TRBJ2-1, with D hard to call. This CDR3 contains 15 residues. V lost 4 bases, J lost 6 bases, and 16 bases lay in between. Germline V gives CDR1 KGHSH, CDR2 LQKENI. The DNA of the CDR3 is TGTGCCAGCTCACGGGCCTCTCTGGCGAGCAATGAGCAGTTCTTC. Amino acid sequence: CASSRASLASNEQFF.

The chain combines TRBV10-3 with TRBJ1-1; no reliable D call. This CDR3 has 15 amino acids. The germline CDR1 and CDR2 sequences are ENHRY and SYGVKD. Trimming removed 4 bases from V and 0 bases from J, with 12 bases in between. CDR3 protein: CAISVSWAVNTEAFF. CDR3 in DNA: TGTGCCATCAGTGTCAGCTGGGCCGTGAACACTGAAGCTTTCTTT.

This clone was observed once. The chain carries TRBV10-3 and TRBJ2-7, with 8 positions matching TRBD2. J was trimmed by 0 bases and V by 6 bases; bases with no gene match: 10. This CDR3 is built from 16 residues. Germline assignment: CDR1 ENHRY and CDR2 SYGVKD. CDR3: CAIRTSGPNSSYEQYF. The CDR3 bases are TGTGCCATCAGAACTAGCGGTCCAAATAGCTCCTACGAGCAGTACTTC.

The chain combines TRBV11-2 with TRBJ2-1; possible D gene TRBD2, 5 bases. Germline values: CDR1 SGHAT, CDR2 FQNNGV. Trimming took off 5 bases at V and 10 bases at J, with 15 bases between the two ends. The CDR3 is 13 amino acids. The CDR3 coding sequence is TGTGCCAGCAGCCAAGGACTGGGTTTGGAGCAGTTCTTC. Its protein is CASSQGLGLEQFF.

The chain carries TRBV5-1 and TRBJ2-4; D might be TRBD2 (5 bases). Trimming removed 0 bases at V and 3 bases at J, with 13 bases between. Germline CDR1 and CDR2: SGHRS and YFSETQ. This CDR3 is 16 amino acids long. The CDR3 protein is CASSLAPARVKNIQYF. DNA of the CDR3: TGCGCCAGCAGCTTGGCCCCCGCGCGGGTCAAAAACATTCAGTACTTC. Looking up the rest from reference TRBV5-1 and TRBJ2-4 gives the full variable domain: KAGVTQTPRYLIKTRGQQVTLSCSPISGHRSVSWYQQTPGQGLQFLFEYFSETQRNKGNFPGRFSGRQFSNSRSEMNVSTLELGDSALYLCASSLAPARVKNIQYFGAGTRLSVL.

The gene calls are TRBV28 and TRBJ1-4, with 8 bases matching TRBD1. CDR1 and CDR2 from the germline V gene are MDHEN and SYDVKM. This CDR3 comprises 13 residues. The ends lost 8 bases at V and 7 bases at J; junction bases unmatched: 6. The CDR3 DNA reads TGTGCCAGCGGACAGGGTTTTGGTGAAAAACTGTTTTTT. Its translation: CASGQGFGEKLFF.

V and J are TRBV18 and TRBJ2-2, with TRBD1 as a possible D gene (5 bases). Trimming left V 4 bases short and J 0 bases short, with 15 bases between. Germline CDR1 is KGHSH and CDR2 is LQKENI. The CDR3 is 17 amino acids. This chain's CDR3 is CASSLSRQFANTGELFF. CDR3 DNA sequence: TGTGCCAGCTCACTCTCACGACAGTTCGCGAACACCGGGGAGCTGTTTTTT.

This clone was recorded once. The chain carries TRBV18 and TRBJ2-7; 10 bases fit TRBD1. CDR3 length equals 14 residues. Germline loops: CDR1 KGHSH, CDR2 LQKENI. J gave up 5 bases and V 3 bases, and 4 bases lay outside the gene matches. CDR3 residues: CASSPGQGRDEQYF. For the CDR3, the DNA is TGTGCCAGCTCACCGGGACAGGGGCGGGACGAGCAGTACTTC.

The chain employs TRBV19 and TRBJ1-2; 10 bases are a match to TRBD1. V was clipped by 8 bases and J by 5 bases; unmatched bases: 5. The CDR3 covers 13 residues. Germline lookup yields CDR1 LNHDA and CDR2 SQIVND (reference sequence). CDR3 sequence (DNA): TGTGCCAGTCACTGGACAGGGGGTTATGGCTACACCTTC. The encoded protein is CASHWTGGYGYTF.